The clone carrying this TCR beta chain has just a few counts. The antigen is undetermined. The data were obtained in a study of T cell repertoires in cytomegalovirus infection. The overall study: Matching HLA type, along with CMV infection, was indicated by public TCR beta signatures.

TCRdb re-called the reads with MiXCR, one entry per CDR3 protein. The sample yields under 350,000 distinct CDR3 sequences, around 9.5% seen once. The V gene's germline CDR1 is SGHNT and CDR2 YYREEE (reference sequence). J was trimmed by 1 base and V by 2 bases; bases with no gene match: 8. CDR3 length: 19 residues. General study points: Across the ex vivo response, the dominant clonotypes were HLA-C-restricted CMV-specific TCR beta clonotypes. Cumulative public TCR beta family frequency identified carriers of CMV plus the relevant HLA.

The chain links TRBV5-4 to TRBJ2-4; 14 bases are shared with TRBD2. Sequenced sample: PBMCs. The clonotype comes from a human donor in good health (CMV status not recorded). Some clones in this sample may be carry-over from other donors' samples. This chain's CDR3 is CASSFGTSGRWLAKNIQYF. The CDR3 DNA reads TGTGCCAGCAGCTTCGGGACTAGCGGGAGATGGTTGGCCAAAAACATTCAGTACTTC.